These T cell receptor beta chains were read from a single sample in a study of tumor-infiltrating lymphocytes in primary liver carcinoma. MiXCR was run by TCRdb on the multiplex PCR reads, yielding one entry per CDR3 protein. Altogether some 180,000 distinct CDR3 sequences are present, about 55% being singletons, with the ten largest covering around 74%. The sample consisted of peripheral blood. Receptor source: a man aged 40-49 years with primary liver carcinoma and hepatitis B virus infection. The CDR3 runs from the conserved cysteine through the conserved F or W. D genes are given only for firm matches. Expanded clones get a size class; other rows say once, few or many, or leave the size out.

J: TRBJ2-1; V: TRBV5-1; size: once; D: TRBD1; DNA: TGCGCCAGCAGCCCGGGACAGGCGAACAATGAGCAGTTCTTC; CDR3: CASSPGQANNEQFF
J: TRBJ2-3; V: TRBV29-1; size: many; D: .; DNA: TGCAGCGTTGAAACCGGACCGGGGGATACGCAGTATTTT; CDR3: CSVETGPGDTQYF
J: TRBJ1-2; V: TRBV6-5; size: .; D: .; DNA: TGTGCCAGCAGCGCACATCCCGGGACGGGTAACTATGGCTACACCTTC; CDR3: CASSAHPGTGNYGYTF
J: TRBJ2-2; V: TRBV12-3/TRBV12-4; size: .; D: .; DNA: TGTGCCAGCAGCCGTCAGGGGGGGAACACCGGGGAGCTGTTTTTT; CDR3: CASSRQGGNTGELFF
J: TRBJ2-7; V: TRBV12-3/TRBV12-4; size: once; D: TRBD1; DNA: TGTGCCAGCACGGACAGGGGCGTGGTCGAGCAGTACTTC; CDR3: CASTDRGVVEQYF
J: TRBJ1-5; V: TRBV29-1; size: .; D: TRBD1; DNA: TGCAGCGTTCCTTACAGGGGAGAAGATCAGCCCCAGCATTTT; CDR3: CSVPYRGEDQPQHF
J: TRBJ2-7; V: TRBV4-1; size: .; D: .; DNA: TGCGCCAGCAGCCAAGTGGCCAGCGAGCGGTACTTC; CDR3: CASSQVASERYF
J: TRBJ2-5; V: TRBV24-1; size: .; D: .; DNA: TGTGCCACCAGTGATTTTCGGCAGGGCGGAGAGACCCAGTACTTC; CDR3: CATSDFRQGGETQYF
J: TRBJ1-2; V: TRBV21-1; size: .; D: .; DNA: TGTGCCAGCAGCAAAGCGCCCCGACTTATCTCTGGCTACACCTTC; CDR3: CASSKAPRLISGYTF
J: TRBJ2-2; V: TRBV29-1; size: few; D: TRBD2; DNA: TGCACCGTTCTAGCGGGAGGGCCCGCTGCGTACACCGGGGGGCTGTTTTTT; CDR3: CTVLAGGPAAYTGGLFF
J: TRBJ2-3; V: TRBV12-3/TRBV12-4; size: .; D: .; DNA: TGTGCCAGCAGTTTAGCCACAATTCTGGATACGCAGTATTTT; CDR3: CASSLATILDTQYF
J: TRBJ2-5; V: TRBV29-1; size: .; D: .; DNA: TGCAGCGTTAGGCGGGGGCACCAAGAGACCCAGTACTTC; CDR3: CSVRRGHQETQYF